The 30 T cell receptor beta chains reported below all come from one sample, sequenced in a study of blood T cell repertoires in COVID-19. Clones were read by immunoSEQ multiplex PCR, and TCRdb kept only the in-frame ones, dropping some. The data contain 150,000 to 180,000 clones, around 89% of them singletons. The specimen sequenced was peripheral blood. These TCRs come from a woman aged 40 to 50 with acute or convalescent COVID-19.

J is TRBJ1-3 and V is TRBV6-5; D is undetermined. Deletions cut 4 bases from V and 4 bases from J, with 14 bases between. The CDR3 is 15 residues long. Looked up from germline, CDR1 is MNHEY and CDR2 is SVGAGI. DNA of the CDR3: TGTGCCAGCAGTTCACGTAGTGTAACGGGAAACACCATATATTTT. Amino acids: CASSSRSVTGNTIYF.

The V call is TRBV13, the J call TRBJ2-7; TRBD1 matches at 7 bases. From germline, CDR1 is PRHDT and CDR2 FYEKMQ (reference sequence). Unmatched junction bases numbered 20, after V lost 7 bases and J lost 2 bases. The CDR3 consists of 18 residues. DNA of the CDR3: TGTGCCAGCACCGTTAAGGGGCCGCCTACCGGGACAGCCTACGAGCAGTACTTC. It specifies CASTVKGPPTGTAYEQYF.

The chain employs TRBV3-1 (or the pseudogene TRBV3-2) and TRBJ2-3; perhaps TRBD2 as D (6 bases). Trimming cost V 4 bases and J 3 bases, with 17 bases left between them. The germline V gene encodes CDR1 LGHDT and CDR2 YNNKEL (reference sequence). This CDR3 spans 16 amino acids. The CDR3 here is CASSPPGRGVTDTQYF. The CDR3 nucleotides read TGTGCCAGCAGCCCTCCAGGGCGGGGAGTAACAGATACGCAGTATTTT.

The J gene is TRBJ2-2, the V gene TRBV27, with 8 bases identical to TRBD2. Looked up from germline, CDR1 is MNHEY and CDR2 is SMNVEV (reference sequence). V was pared by 6 bases and J by 7 bases, with 7 bases of the junction left unmatched. The CDR3 contains 14 residues. CDR3 nucleotide sequence: TGTGCCAGCAGCACGGGGGGGCCGGGCGGGGAGCTGTTTTTT. It encodes CASSTGGPGGELFF.

The V call is TRBV15, the J call TRBJ2-1, with 12 bases identical to TRBD2. CDR1 and CDR2 (germline): LNHNV, YYDKDF (reference sequence). The ends lost 1 base at V and 9 bases at J; junction bases unmatched: 7. CDR3 length: 16 residues. For the CDR3, the DNA is TGTGCCACCAGCAGAGTGTCGACTAGCGGGAGTGGTGAGCAGTTCTTC. Protein: CATSRVSTSGSGEQFF.

The rearrangement links TRBV29-1 to TRBJ2-3, with 9 nucleotides matching TRBD1. Germline V lookup: CDR1 SQVTM, CDR2 ANQGSEA. The CDR3 is 15 residues long. The V segment lost 0 bases and the J segment 7 bases; nucleotides outside the gene matches: 8. CDR3 nucleotides: TGCAGCGTTGAAGACTGGGACAGGGAGGGATATACGCAGTATTTT. Translating it yields CSVEDWDREGYTQYF.

The rearrangement uses TRBV24-1 and TRBJ1-2, with 8 bases identical to TRBD1. The CDR3 sequence is 17 residues long. V shed 0 bases, J shed 5 bases, and the junction held 10 bases outside the gene matches. Germline V CDR1 and CDR2: KGHDR, SFDVKD. DNA for the CDR3: TGTGCCACCAGTGATTTGGGGGTACCGACAGGGGAATATGGCTACACCTTC. Translation gives CATSDLGVPTGEYGYTF.

The chain joins TRBV4-1 to TRBJ2-7, with 9 bases aligning to TRBD2. CDR1 is MGHRA, CDR2 YSYEKL, per germline. This CDR3 region has 13 residues. J gave up 8 bases and V 0 bases, and 2 bases lay outside the gene matches. In DNA form, the CDR3 reads TGCGCCAGCAGCCAAGACCTAGCGGGAAAGCAGTACTTC. Translating it yields CASSQDLAGKQYF.

V gene TRBV19 combines with J gene TRBJ1-3, with a tentative D call TRBD1 (5 bases). Trimming shortened V by 3 bases and J by 2 bases, and 14 bases separated the two germline ends. From germline, CDR1 is LNHDA and CDR2 SQIVND (reference sequence). CDR3 length: 16 amino acids. For the CDR3, the DNA is TGTGCCAGTAGTATCCCGAATGGGGCGACTGGAAACACCATATATTTT. The encoded protein is CASSIPNGATGNTIYF.

The chain recombines TRBV7-9 with TRBJ2-1; a weak D match, TRBD2 (6 bases). Trimming cost V 5 bases and J 2 bases, with 13 bases left between them. CDR1 is SEHNR and CDR2 is FQNEAQ in the germline V gene (reference sequence). The CDR3 totals 15 residues. CDR3 loop: CASSPDAGTYNEQFF. The CDR3 region has the DNA TGTGCCAGCAGCCCAGACGCGGGAACCTACAATGAGCAGTTCTTC.

V and J are TRBV19 and TRBJ2-3, with 12 bases that match TRBD1. Unmatched junction bases numbered 7, after V lost 9 bases and J lost 6 bases. The length of the CDR3 is 14 residues. Germline V gene lookup returns CDR1 LNHDA and CDR2 SQIVND (reference sequence). CDR3 loop: CASRDRGRPDTQYF. The CDR3 DNA reads TGTGCCAGCCGGGACAGGGGGCGCCCGGATACGCAGTATTTT.

The chain has TRBV7-9 and TRBJ2-3, with a tentative D call TRBD2 (6 bases). Germline loops: CDR1 SEHNR, CDR2 FQNEAQ (reference sequence). This CDR3 region has 15 residues. V dropped 6 bases and J dropped 2 bases, with 15 bases sitting between them. The CDR3 nucleotides read TGTGCCAGCAGACGCGGAGGGACCCCCACAGATACGCAGTATTTT. Protein product: CASRRGGTPTDTQYF.

The chain couples TRBV6-2 or TRBV6-3 to TRBJ2-7; 10 bases are a match to TRBD2. The J segment lost 4 bases and the V segment lost 4 bases, leaving 10 bases of the junction unmatched. The CDR3 has 16 amino acids. Germline assignment: CDR1 MNHEY and CDR2 SVGEGT. The CDR3 protein is CASSWSTSGSGYEQYF. CDR3 nucleotide sequence: TGTGCCAGCAGTTGGTCGACTAGCGGGTCGGGTTACGAGCAGTACTTC.

The chain recombines TRBV4-1 with TRBJ2-5, with D maybe TRBD1 (7 bases). Deletions cut 0 bases from V and 5 bases from J, with 13 bases between. The germline V gene has CDR1 MGHRA and CDR2 YSYEKL. The CDR3 has 15 residues. CDR3 in DNA: TGCGCCAGCAGCCAAGAAGGAGGGGGCGCGGAGACCCAGTACTTC. Translation: CASSQEGGGAETQYF.

This chain links TRBV29-1 with TRBJ1-1, with D possibly matching TRBD1 (5 bases). Trimming removed 0 bases from V and 7 bases from J, with 12 bases in between. The CDR3 is 13 amino acids. Germline V gene sequence: CDR1 SQVTM, CDR2 ANQGSEA. In DNA form, the CDR3 reads TGCAGCGTTGAAGACCCGGGACTCCTTGAAGCTTTCTTT. Protein sequence: CSVEDPGLLEAFF.

The CDR3 bases are TGTGCCAGCAGCTCTCAGGGTGGTTCACCCCTCCACTTT. Its protein is CASSSQGGSPLHF. This sequence joins TRBV6-5 and TRBJ1-6; tentative D call: TRBD1 (5 bases). The CDR3 is 13 residues long. Trimming cost V 6 bases and J 9 bases, with 12 bases left between them. Germline lookup yields CDR1 MNHEY and CDR2 SVGAGI.

V and J are TRBV10-3 and TRBJ1-2; a weak D match, TRBD1 (6 bases). The CDR3 runs to 15 residues. V was shortened by 4 bases and J by 6 bases, with 18 bases between the two germline ends. Per the germline V gene, CDR1 is ENHRY and CDR2 is SYGVKD. The CDR3 loop is CAISATDQGSDGYTF. In nucleotides, the CDR3 is TGTGCCATCAGTGCTACCGATCAGGGGAGTGATGGCTACACCTTC.

The rearrangement uses TRBV9 and TRBJ2-5; 11 bases map to TRBD2. The CDR3 consists of 16 residues. Germline assignment: CDR1 SGDLS and CDR2 YYNGEE. With 3 bases clipped from V and 5 bases from J, the junction kept 9 bases outside the gene matches. The CDR3 spells CASSGTSGSWRETQYF. DNA of the CDR3: TGTGCCAGCAGCGGAACTAGCGGGAGCTGGCGGGAGACCCAGTACTTC. The variable domain in full, completed from reference TRBV9 and TRBJ2-5, reads DSGVTQTPKHLITATGQRVTLRCSPRSGDLSVYWYQQSLDQGLQFLIQYYNGEERAKGNILERFSAQQFPDLHSELNLSSLELGDSALYFCASSGTSGSWRETQYFGPGTRLLVL.

The V call is TRBV6-1, the J call TRBJ1-4; TRBD1 might be the D (5 bases). Per germline, CDR1 MNHNS and CDR2 SASEGT. V was shortened by 1 base and J by 4 bases, with 13 bases between the two germline ends. CDR3 length: 16 residues. As DNA, the CDR3 is TGTGCCAGCAGTGAAGTGGGGGGTTATAGTAATGAAAAACTGTTTTTT. Amino acid sequence: CASSEVGGYSNEKLFF.

This chain links TRBV28 with TRBJ2-6; TRBD2 is a possible D gene (6 bases). This CDR3 has 16 residues. Trimming took off 8 bases at V and 2 bases at J, with 16 bases between the two ends. Germline CDR1 MDHEN, CDR2 SYDVKM. CDR3 protein: CASSLLSGAGANVLTF. The CDR3 bases are TGTGCCAGCTCTCTGTTGTCGGGGGCTGGGGCCAACGTCCTGACTTTC.

This clone has a single count. The chain uses TRBV12-3 or TRBV12-4 and TRBJ1-2; tentatively, D is TRBD1 (6 bases). V was trimmed by 2 bases and J by 5 bases, leaving 9 bases between them. This CDR3 comprises 13 residues. This chain's CDR3 is CASSLSGDYGYTF. As DNA, the CDR3 is TGTGCCAGCAGTTTATCAGGGGATTATGGCTACACCTTC.

The chain links TRBV28 to TRBJ1-2; 8 nucleotides agree with TRBD1. The trim removed 5 bases at V and 0 bases at J, leaving 5 bases unmatched. CDR3 length: 15 amino acids. Germline values: CDR1 MDHEN, CDR2 SYDVKM. CDR3 sequence: CASSLRQGTNYGYTF. The CDR3 DNA reads TGTGCCAGCAGTCTCAGACAGGGGACTAACTATGGCTACACCTTC.

The gene calls are TRBV27 and TRBJ2-1; TRBD2 agrees at 8 bases. Germline V gene sequence: CDR1 MNHEY, CDR2 SMNVEV (reference sequence). This CDR3 is 15 amino acids long. With 5 bases clipped from V and 0 bases from J, the junction kept 3 bases outside the gene matches. The CDR3 is CASSVTSGSYNEQFF. The CDR3 DNA sequence: TGTGCCAGCAGTGTCACTAGCGGCTCCTACAATGAGCAGTTCTTC.

The chain links TRBV19 to TRBJ1-2, with 8 bases that match TRBD1. Per the germline V gene, CDR1 is LNHDA and CDR2 is SQIVND (reference sequence). The CDR3 sequence is 13 residues long. Trimming at V came to 10 bases and at J to 4 bases, leaving 8 bases not matched to a gene. CDR3 amino acids: CATRDRTSYGYTF. DNA for the CDR3: TGTGCCACCCGGGACAGGACATCCTATGGCTACACCTTC.

This chain uses TRBV3-1 (or the pseudogene TRBV3-2) with TRBJ2-2, with TRBD2 identical over 9 bases. Germline V gives CDR1 LGHDT, CDR2 YNNKEL (reference sequence). The CDR3 extends over 14 amino acids. The junction had 9 bases not matched to a gene; V was cut back by 10 bases and J by 6 bases. The DNA for the CDR3 is TGTGCCACTAGTCTGGCGGGGGGGCCCGGGGAGCTGTTTTTT. Translation: CATSLAGGPGELFF.

The chain employs TRBV19 and TRBJ1-5; 7 bases agree with TRBD1. The trim removed 0 bases at V and 7 bases at J, leaving 9 bases unmatched. The germline CDR1 and CDR2 sequences are LNHDA and SQIVND (reference sequence). CDR3 length equals 16 residues. The CDR3 nucleotides read TGTGCCAGTAGTATAGATCGAGGGGGCGCAATGCAGCCCCAGCATTTT. This translates into CASSIDRGGAMQPQHF.

V usage is TRBV2 and J usage is TRBJ2-3; D perhaps matches TRBD2 (6 bases). Germline V CDR1 and CDR2: SNHLY, FYNNEI. V shed 7 bases and J shed 5 bases, with 16 bases lying between them. The CDR3 has 14 residues. DNA for the CDR3: TGTGCCAGCATCAGGGTGGCGGGAAAAGATACGCAGTATTTT. It yields the protein CASIRVAGKDTQYF.

A few counts support this clone. Distinct nucleotide sequences in the sample also encode this CDR3. CDR3: CASSITGMGNQPQHF. The CDR3 region has the DNA TGTGCCAGTAGTATAACAGGGATGGGCAATCAGCCCCAGCATTTT. The V call is TRBV19, the J call TRBJ1-5; tentative D call: TRBD1 (6 bases). CDR1 and CDR2 (germline): LNHDA, SQIVND (reference sequence). Trimming left V 2 bases short and J 2 bases short, with 10 bases between. The CDR3 is 15 amino acids.

The rearrangement joins TRBV30 to TRBJ2-3; perhaps TRBD1 as D (6 bases). V gave up 3 bases and J gave up 1 base, with 14 bases separating them. The CDR3 loop spans 15 amino acids. Germline V gene data show CDR1 as GTSNPN and CDR2 as SVGIG (reference sequence). For the CDR3, the DNA is TGTGCCTGGAGAACAGGGACGTTCGGCACAGATACGCAGTATTTT. Translation gives CAWRTGTFGTDTQYF.

The CDR3 DNA follows: TGTGCCAGCAGTGCACCTTGGGGGCCTACCCTAAACTACGAGCAGTACTTC. As protein: CASSAPWGPTLNYEQYF. The rearrangement uses TRBV28 and TRBJ2-7, with D perhaps TRBD1 (6 bases). The V end was cut by 5 bases, the J end by 3 bases, with 23 bases between. The CDR3 extends over 17 amino acids. Germline CDR1 is MDHEN and CDR2 is SYDVKM.